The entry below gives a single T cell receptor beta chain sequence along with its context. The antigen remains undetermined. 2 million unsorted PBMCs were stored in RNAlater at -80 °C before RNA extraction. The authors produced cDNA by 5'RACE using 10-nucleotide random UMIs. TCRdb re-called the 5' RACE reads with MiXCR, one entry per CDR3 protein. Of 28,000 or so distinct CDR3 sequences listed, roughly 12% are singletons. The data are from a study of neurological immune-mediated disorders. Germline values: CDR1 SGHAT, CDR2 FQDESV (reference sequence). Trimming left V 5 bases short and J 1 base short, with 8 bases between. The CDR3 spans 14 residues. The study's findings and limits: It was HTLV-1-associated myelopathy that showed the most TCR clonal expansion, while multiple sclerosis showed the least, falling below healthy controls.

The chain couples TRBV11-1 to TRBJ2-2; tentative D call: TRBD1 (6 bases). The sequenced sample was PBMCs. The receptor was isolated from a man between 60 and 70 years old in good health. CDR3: CASSPDRNTGELFF. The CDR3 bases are TGTGCCAGCAGCCCGGACAGGAACACCGGGGAGCTGTTTTTT.